This is a list of T cell receptor beta chains from one sample in a study of T cell repertoires in cytomegalovirus infection. These TCRs' antigens remain unknown. TCRdb recomputed calls from the reads with MiXCR, one row per CDR3 protein. The table includes 550,000 to 850,000 distinct CDR3 sequences, around a third detected once. Sample: cultured PBMCs, taken from culture after CMV antigen stimulation. The receptors shown here come from a human donor in good health (CMV status not recorded). Some clones in this sample may be carry-over from other donors' samples. Both conserved end residues are part of each CDR3. D genes are given only for firm matches. The size field is filled for only some rows; it gives once, few, many or a size class.

v_call: TRBV6-2/TRBV6-3; clone_size: .; d_call: TRBD2; j_call: TRBJ2-1; cdr3_nt: TGTGCCAGCAACCCTAGCGGGACTTACAATGAGCAGTTCTTC; cdr3_aa: CASNPSGTYNEQFF
v_call: TRBV6-6; clone_size: .; d_call: .; j_call: TRBJ1-2; cdr3_nt: TGTGCCAGCAGTTATGGGAAAGAAATTAACTATGGCTACACCTTC; cdr3_aa: CASSYGKEINYGYTF
v_call: TRBV20-1; clone_size: few; d_call: TRBD1; j_call: TRBJ2-7; cdr3_nt: TGCAGTGTTCCGGACAGGGAGGCCACCTACGAGCAGTACTTC; cdr3_aa: CSVPDREATYEQYF
v_call: TRBV19; clone_size: few; d_call: .; j_call: TRBJ1-5; cdr3_nt: TGTGCCAGTACCCAGACGACTTATCAGCCCCAGCATTTT; cdr3_aa: CASTQTTYQPQHF
v_call: TRBV5-4; clone_size: .; d_call: TRBD2; j_call: TRBJ2-3; cdr3_nt: TGTGCCAGCAGCTCAGGACTAGCGGGCCTCTTGTCTAGCCCAGATACGCAGTATTTT; cdr3_aa: CASSSGLAGLLSSPDTQYF
v_call: TRBV20-1; clone_size: few; d_call: .; j_call: TRBJ2-3; cdr3_nt: TGCAGTGCTAGAGAGACGGGAGCGACAGATACGCAGTATTTT; cdr3_aa: CSARETGATDTQYF
v_call: TRBV19; clone_size: .; d_call: TRBD1; j_call: TRBJ1-1; cdr3_nt: TGTGCCAGTAGTATAGCCAGGACAGGGGGCTTGAACACTGAAGCTTTCTTT; cdr3_aa: CASSIARTGGLNTEAFF
v_call: TRBV5-1; clone_size: .; d_call: TRBD1; j_call: TRBJ1-5; cdr3_nt: TGCGCCAGCAGCTGGACCACAGGGGTCGAACAGCCCCAGCATTTT; cdr3_aa: CASSWTTGVEQPQHF
v_call: TRBV11-2; clone_size: .; d_call: .; j_call: TRBJ1-3; cdr3_nt: TGTGCCAGCAGCGCTGCTGGAAACACCATATATTTT; cdr3_aa: CASSAAGNTIYF
v_call: TRBV27; clone_size: .; d_call: .; j_call: TRBJ1-2; cdr3_nt: TGTGCCAGCGGCGAGGAGGGACGGCACTATGGCTACACCTTC; cdr3_aa: CASGEEGRHYGYTF
v_call: TRBV19; clone_size: .; d_call: .; j_call: TRBJ1-5; cdr3_nt: TGTGCCAGCTCCACCCCTCTCTCCAGGGAAGGCAATCAGCCCCAGCATTTT; cdr3_aa: CASSTPLSREGNQPQHF
v_call: TRBV3-1; clone_size: .; d_call: .; j_call: TRBJ1-1; cdr3_nt: TGTGCCAGCGCCGCAGGGTTGAACACTGAAGCTTTCTTT; cdr3_aa: CASAAGLNTEAFF
v_call: TRBV10-3; clone_size: .; d_call: TRBD1; j_call: TRBJ2-2; cdr3_nt: TGTGCCATCAGTGGGGACAGGGGATCTACCGGGGAGCTGTTTTTT; cdr3_aa: CAISGDRGSTGELFF
v_call: TRBV27; clone_size: few; d_call: .; j_call: TRBJ2-7; cdr3_nt: TGTGCCAGCAGTCTCACACTAGAGATGAGCTCCTACGAGCAGTACTTC; cdr3_aa: CASSLTLEMSSYEQYF
v_call: TRBV18; clone_size: few; d_call: .; j_call: TRBJ1-3; cdr3_nt: TGTGCCAGCTCAAGCGGACAGATCTCTGGAAACACCATATATTTT; cdr3_aa: CASSSGQISGNTIYF
v_call: TRBV6-8; clone_size: .; d_call: TRBD1; j_call: TRBJ2-7; cdr3_nt: TGTGCCAGCAGGGGGTTAGGGACAGCCAACTACGAGCAGTACTTC; cdr3_aa: CASRGLGTANYEQYF
v_call: TRBV5-6; clone_size: .; d_call: .; j_call: TRBJ1-2; cdr3_nt: TGTGCCAGCAGCCCGGGGGACGCGGCCCGGGCGTACTATGGCTACACCTTC; cdr3_aa: CASSPGDAARAYYGYTF
v_call: TRBV7-2; clone_size: many; d_call: TRBD2; j_call: TRBJ2-1; cdr3_nt: TGTGCCAGCAGCAGAACTAGCGGGGGGGCGGGCAATGAGCAGTTCTTC; cdr3_aa: CASSRTSGGAGNEQFF
v_call: TRBV11-2; clone_size: .; d_call: .; j_call: TRBJ1-6; cdr3_nt: TGTGCCAGCAGCTTAGACCCCCTCGGGTCCCTCCACTTT; cdr3_aa: CASSLDPLGSLHF
v_call: TRBV10-3; clone_size: once; d_call: TRBD2; j_call: TRBJ2-1; cdr3_nt: TGTGCCTCCCTAGCGGGAAGTCCCTACAATGAGCAGTTCTTC; cdr3_aa: CASLAGSPYNEQFF
v_call: TRBV5-4; clone_size: once; d_call: TRBD2; j_call: TRBJ2-2; cdr3_nt: TGTGCCAGCAGATCCCAAGCGGGACCCATCCCCGGGGAGCTGTTTTTT; cdr3_aa: CASRSQAGPIPGELFF
v_call: TRBV19; clone_size: .; d_call: TRBD1; j_call: TRBJ1-6; cdr3_nt: TGTGCCAGTAGTGCGTCATCCGGGACAGCCTATAATTCACCCCTCCACTTT; cdr3_aa: CASSASSGTAYNSPLHF
v_call: TRBV7-8; clone_size: many; d_call: .; j_call: TRBJ2-3; cdr3_nt: TGTGCCAGCAGCTTCGGTAGATACATAGATACGCAGTATTTT; cdr3_aa: CASSFGRYIDTQYF
v_call: TRBV5-5; clone_size: .; d_call: .; j_call: TRBJ1-5; cdr3_nt: TGTGCCAGCAGCTTGGGCGTGAGGTCTAGCAATCAGCCCCAGCATTTT; cdr3_aa: CASSLGVRSSNQPQHF
v_call: TRBV7-2; clone_size: many; d_call: .; j_call: TRBJ2-5; cdr3_nt: TGTGCCAGCAGAGGGGAGGAGACCCAGTACTTC; cdr3_aa: CASRGEETQYF
v_call: TRBV7-4; clone_size: few; d_call: .; j_call: TRBJ2-7; cdr3_nt: TGTGCCAGCAGCCCCCCAAAACACCCCTACGAGCAGTACTTC; cdr3_aa: CASSPPKHPYEQYF
v_call: TRBV10-3; clone_size: .; d_call: TRBD2; j_call: TRBJ2-3; cdr3_nt: TGTGCCATCAGTGATGGGGGGGGAGTAGATACGCAGTATTTT; cdr3_aa: CAISDGGGVDTQYF
v_call: TRBV9; clone_size: .; d_call: .; j_call: TRBJ2-7; cdr3_nt: TGTGCCAGCAGCCCGGTAAGGGGGGGTAGAGACGAGCAGTACTTC; cdr3_aa: CASSPVRGGRDEQYF
v_call: TRBV5-4; clone_size: .; d_call: TRBD1; j_call: TRBJ2-3; cdr3_nt: TGTGCCAGCAGCTCCGGACAGGGGCAGACAGATACGCAGTATTTT; cdr3_aa: CASSSGQGQTDTQYF
v_call: TRBV7-2; clone_size: many; d_call: .; j_call: TRBJ2-7; cdr3_nt: TGTGCCAGCAGCTCCCAGTCCTCCTACGAGCAGTACTTC; cdr3_aa: CASSSQSSYEQYF
v_call: TRBV10-3; clone_size: few; d_call: .; j_call: TRBJ1-1; cdr3_nt: TGTGCCATCAGTGAGTCGCGGGTGAACACTGAAGCTTTCTTT; cdr3_aa: CAISESRVNTEAFF
v_call: TRBV6-2/TRBV6-3; clone_size: few; d_call: TRBD1; j_call: TRBJ2-7; cdr3_nt: TGTGCCAGCAGTTGGAGAAGGACAGGGAGCGAGCAGTACTTC; cdr3_aa: CASSWRRTGSEQYF
v_call: TRBV6-2/TRBV6-3; clone_size: few; d_call: .; j_call: TRBJ1-1; cdr3_nt: TGTGCCAGCTCACACCAGGGCAGGGCGATGGGCACTGAAGCTTTCTTT; cdr3_aa: CASSHQGRAMGTEAFF
v_call: TRBV12-3/TRBV12-4; clone_size: .; d_call: TRBD1; j_call: TRBJ2-3; cdr3_nt: TGTGCCAGCAGACAGGGGGTAGCAGATACGCAGTATTTT; cdr3_aa: CASRQGVADTQYF
v_call: TRBV10-3; clone_size: .; d_call: TRBD2; j_call: TRBJ2-7; cdr3_nt: TGTGCCATCAGTGAGGGACTAGCGGGTCGATTCTACGAGCAGTACTTC; cdr3_aa: CAISEGLAGRFYEQYF
v_call: TRBV12-3/TRBV12-4; clone_size: .; d_call: .; j_call: TRBJ1-6; cdr3_nt: TGTGCCAGCAGCTTCTGGATTAATTCACCCCTCCACTTT; cdr3_aa: CASSFWINSPLHF
v_call: TRBV7-9; clone_size: few; d_call: .; j_call: TRBJ2-1; cdr3_nt: TGTGCCAGCAGCTCCAACTCCGGGCCTTGGGATGAGCAGTTCTTC; cdr3_aa: CASSSNSGPWDEQFF
v_call: TRBV6-4; clone_size: .; d_call: TRBD2; j_call: TRBJ2-1; cdr3_nt: TGTGCCAGCAGTGACTCGTTCAGGCAGCGGGAGACTGAGCAGTTCTTC; cdr3_aa: CASSDSFRQRETEQFF
v_call: TRBV15; clone_size: .; d_call: TRBD2; j_call: TRBJ2-1; cdr3_nt: TGTGCCACCAGCGCTATCCCTCGCGGGAGACGGAATGAGCAGTTCTTC; cdr3_aa: CATSAIPRGRRNEQFF
v_call: TRBV6-1; clone_size: few; d_call: .; j_call: TRBJ1-2; cdr3_nt: TGTGCCACCAGGGGATACCGCGGTTCTGGCTACACCTTC; cdr3_aa: CATRGYRGSGYTF
v_call: TRBV11-2; clone_size: once; d_call: TRBD2; j_call: TRBJ2-3; cdr3_nt: TGTGCCAGCAGCGGCCCCCGGACTAGCGGGAGAGGGCCAGATACGCAGTATTTT; cdr3_aa: CASSGPRTSGRGPDTQYF
v_call: TRBV5-5; clone_size: few; d_call: TRBD1; j_call: TRBJ1-5; cdr3_nt: TGTGCCAGCAGCCCCGACAGGGGAGTCAGCCAGCCCCAGCATTTT; cdr3_aa: CASSPDRGVSQPQHF
v_call: TRBV4-1; clone_size: few; d_call: TRBD2; j_call: TRBJ2-3; cdr3_nt: TGCGCCAGCAGCCAACGGCTAGCGGGGGGGCAAGATACGCAGTATTTT; cdr3_aa: CASSQRLAGGQDTQYF
v_call: TRBV6-6; clone_size: .; d_call: TRBD1; j_call: TRBJ2-7; cdr3_nt: TGTGCCAGCAGTGGACAGGGTCCCGAGCAGTACTTC; cdr3_aa: CASSGQGPEQYF
v_call: TRBV7-8; clone_size: few; d_call: .; j_call: TRBJ2-3; cdr3_nt: TGTGCCAGCAGCACCGCCGGGCCTCCTGGCACAGATACGCAGTATTTT; cdr3_aa: CASSTAGPPGTDTQYF
v_call: TRBV29-1; clone_size: .; d_call: .; j_call: TRBJ1-5; cdr3_nt: TGCAGCGTAGGGAGCCCTGACGGTCAGCCCCAGCATTTT; cdr3_aa: CSVGSPDGQPQHF
v_call: TRBV29-1; clone_size: .; d_call: .; j_call: TRBJ1-3; cdr3_nt: TGCAGCGTTGAAATAGGATCTGGAAACACCATATATTTT; cdr3_aa: CSVEIGSGNTIYF
v_call: TRBV14; clone_size: .; d_call: TRBD1; j_call: TRBJ1-4; cdr3_nt: TGTGCCAGCAGCCAGCGCCCACCGGGACAGGCTAATGAAAAACTGTTTTTT; cdr3_aa: CASSQRPPGQANEKLFF